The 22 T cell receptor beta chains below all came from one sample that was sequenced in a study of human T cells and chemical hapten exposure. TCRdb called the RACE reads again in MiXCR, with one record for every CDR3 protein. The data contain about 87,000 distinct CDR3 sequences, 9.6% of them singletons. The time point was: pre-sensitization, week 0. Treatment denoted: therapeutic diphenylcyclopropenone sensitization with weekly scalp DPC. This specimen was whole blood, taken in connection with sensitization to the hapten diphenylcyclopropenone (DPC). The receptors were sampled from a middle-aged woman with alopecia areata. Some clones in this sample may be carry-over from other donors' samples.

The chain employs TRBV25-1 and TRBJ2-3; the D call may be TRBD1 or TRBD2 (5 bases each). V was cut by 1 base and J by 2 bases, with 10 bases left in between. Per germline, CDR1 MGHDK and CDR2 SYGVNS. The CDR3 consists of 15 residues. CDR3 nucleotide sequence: TGTGCCAGCAGTGAATGGGACGGGATCACAGATACGCAGTATTTT. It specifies CASSEWDGITDTQYF.

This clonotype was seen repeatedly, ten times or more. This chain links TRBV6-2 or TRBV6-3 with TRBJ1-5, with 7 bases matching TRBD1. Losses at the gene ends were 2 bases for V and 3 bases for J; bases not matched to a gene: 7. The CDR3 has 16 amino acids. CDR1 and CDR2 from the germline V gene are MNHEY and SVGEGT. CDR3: CASSYPPTGNNQPQHF. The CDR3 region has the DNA TGTGCCAGCAGTTACCCCCCGACAGGGAACAATCAGCCCCAGCATTTT.

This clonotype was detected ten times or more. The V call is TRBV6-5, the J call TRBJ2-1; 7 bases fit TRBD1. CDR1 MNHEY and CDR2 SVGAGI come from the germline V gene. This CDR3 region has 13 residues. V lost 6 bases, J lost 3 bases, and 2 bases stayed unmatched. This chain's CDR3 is CASRRQGYNEQFF. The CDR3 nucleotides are TGTGCCAGCAGGAGACAGGGCTACAATGAGCAGTTCTTC.

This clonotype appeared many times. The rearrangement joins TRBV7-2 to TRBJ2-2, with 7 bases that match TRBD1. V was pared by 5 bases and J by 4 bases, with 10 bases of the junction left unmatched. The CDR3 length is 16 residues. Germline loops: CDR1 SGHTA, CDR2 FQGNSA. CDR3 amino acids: CASSPRPQGSTGELFF. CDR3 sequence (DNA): TGTGCCAGCAGCCCCCGACCACAGGGGAGCACCGGGGAGCTGTTTTTT.

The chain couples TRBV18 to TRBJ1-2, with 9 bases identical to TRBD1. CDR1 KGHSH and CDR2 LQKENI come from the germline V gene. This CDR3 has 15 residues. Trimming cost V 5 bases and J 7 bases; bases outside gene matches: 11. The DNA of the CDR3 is TGTGCCAGCTCAGCTCGGACAGGGGAGTTCGGTGGCTACACCTTC. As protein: CASSARTGEFGGYTF.

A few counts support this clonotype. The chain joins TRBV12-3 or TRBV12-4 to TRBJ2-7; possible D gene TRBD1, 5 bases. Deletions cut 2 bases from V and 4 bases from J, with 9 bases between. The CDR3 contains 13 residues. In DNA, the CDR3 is TGTGCCAGCAGTTTACTGACAGCTTACGAGCAGTACTTC. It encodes CASSLLTAYEQYF.

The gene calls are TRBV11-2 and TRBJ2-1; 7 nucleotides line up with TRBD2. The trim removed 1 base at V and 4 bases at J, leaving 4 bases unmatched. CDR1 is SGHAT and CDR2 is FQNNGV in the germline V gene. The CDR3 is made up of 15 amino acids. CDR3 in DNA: TGTGCCAGCAGCTTAGGGCGGGGGACTTACAATGAGCAGTTCTTC. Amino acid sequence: CASSLGRGTYNEQFF.

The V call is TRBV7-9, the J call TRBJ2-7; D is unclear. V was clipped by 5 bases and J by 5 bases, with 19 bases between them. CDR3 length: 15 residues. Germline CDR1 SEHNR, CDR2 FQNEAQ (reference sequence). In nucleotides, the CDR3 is TGTGCCAGCAGCCCACCGGCATTCGGTCCCCACGAGCAGTACTTC. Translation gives CASSPPAFGPHEQYF.

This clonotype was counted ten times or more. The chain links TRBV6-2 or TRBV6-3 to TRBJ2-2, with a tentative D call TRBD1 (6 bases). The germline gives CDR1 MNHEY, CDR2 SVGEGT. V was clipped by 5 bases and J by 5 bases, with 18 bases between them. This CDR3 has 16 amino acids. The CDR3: CASSDIYRAVTGELFF. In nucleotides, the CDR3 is TGTGCCAGCAGTGATATTTACAGGGCCGTTACCGGGGAGCTGTTTTTT.

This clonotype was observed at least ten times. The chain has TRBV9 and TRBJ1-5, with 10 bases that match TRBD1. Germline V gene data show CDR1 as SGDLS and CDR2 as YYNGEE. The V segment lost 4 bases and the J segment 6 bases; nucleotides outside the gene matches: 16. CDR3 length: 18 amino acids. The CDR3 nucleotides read TGTGCCAGCAGCCAGTACCCCGGGGGACAGGGGTATAGTCAGCCCCAGCATTTT. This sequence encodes CASSQYPGGQGYSQPQHF.

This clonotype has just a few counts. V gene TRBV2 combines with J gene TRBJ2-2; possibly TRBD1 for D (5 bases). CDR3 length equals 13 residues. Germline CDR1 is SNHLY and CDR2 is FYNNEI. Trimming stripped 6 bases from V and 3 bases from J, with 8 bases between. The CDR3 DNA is TGTGCCAGCAGAGTACAGGACACCGGGGAGCTGTTTTTT. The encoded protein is CASRVQDTGELFF.

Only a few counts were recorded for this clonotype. CDR3 in amino acids: CASSAWYSYEQYF. CDR3 in DNA: TGTGCCAGCAGTGCTTGGTACTCCTACGAGCAGTACTTC. J is TRBJ2-7 and V is TRBV6-1; no definite D call. From germline, CDR1 is MNHNS and CDR2 SASEGT. The ends were cut back, 4 bases at V and 0 bases at J, with 7 bases in the middle. This CDR3 region has 13 residues.

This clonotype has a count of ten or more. The CDR3 DNA sequence: TGCGCCAGCAGCCAAGCATGGGGTTACGAGCAGTACTTC. Translation gives CASSQAWGYEQYF. This chain connects TRBV4-3 to TRBJ2-7; D remains ambiguous. The CDR3 extends over 13 amino acids. Germline V gene lookup returns CDR1 LGHNA and CDR2 YSLEER. The V gene lost 1 base and the J gene lost 4 bases, with 8 bases spanning the gap.

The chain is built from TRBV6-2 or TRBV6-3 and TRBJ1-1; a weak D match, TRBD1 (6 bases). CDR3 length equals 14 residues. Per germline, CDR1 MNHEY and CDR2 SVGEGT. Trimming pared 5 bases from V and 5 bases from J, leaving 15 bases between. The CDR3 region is CASSRTGKRTEAFF. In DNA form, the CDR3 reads TGTGCCAGCAGTCGTACAGGGAAGCGGACTGAAGCTTTCTTT.

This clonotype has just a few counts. CDR3 region: CASSYPTYEQYF. The CDR3, as DNA: TGTGCCAGCAGTTACCCTACCTACGAGCAGTACTTC. This rearrangement joins TRBV6-2 or TRBV6-3 to TRBJ2-7; D is unclear. The V end was cut by 2 bases, the J end by 2 bases, with 4 bases between. Germline CDR1 is MNHEY and CDR2 is SVGEGT. This CDR3 is built from 12 residues.

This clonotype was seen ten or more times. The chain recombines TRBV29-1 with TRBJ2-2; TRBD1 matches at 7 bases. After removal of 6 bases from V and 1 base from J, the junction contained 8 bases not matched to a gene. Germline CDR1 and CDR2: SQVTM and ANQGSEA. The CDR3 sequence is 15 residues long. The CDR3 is CSVRTGTVNTGELFF. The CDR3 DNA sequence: TGCAGCGTCCGAACCGGGACAGTGAACACCGGGGAGCTGTTTTTT.

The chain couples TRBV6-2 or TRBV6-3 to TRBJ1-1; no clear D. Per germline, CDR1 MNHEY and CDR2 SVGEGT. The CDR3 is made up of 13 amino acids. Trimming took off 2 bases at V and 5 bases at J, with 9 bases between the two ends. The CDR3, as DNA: TGTGCCAGCAGTTACGTAGGGCAGACTGAAGCTTTCTTT. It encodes CASSYVGQTEAFF.

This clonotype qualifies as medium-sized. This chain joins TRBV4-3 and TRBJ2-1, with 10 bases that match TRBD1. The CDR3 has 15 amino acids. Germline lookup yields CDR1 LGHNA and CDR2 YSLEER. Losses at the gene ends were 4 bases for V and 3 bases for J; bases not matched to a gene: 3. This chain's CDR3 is CASSRRDRGYNEQFF. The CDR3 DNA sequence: TGCGCCAGCAGCCGCCGGGACAGGGGCTACAATGAGCAGTTCTTC.

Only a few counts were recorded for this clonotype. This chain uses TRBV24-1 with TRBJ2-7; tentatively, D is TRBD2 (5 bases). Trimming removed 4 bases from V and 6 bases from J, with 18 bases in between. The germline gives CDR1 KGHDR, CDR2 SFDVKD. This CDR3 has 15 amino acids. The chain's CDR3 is CATSDREDGKGEQYF. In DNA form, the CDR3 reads TGTGCCACCAGTGACCGAGAGGACGGGAAGGGCGAGCAGTACTTC.

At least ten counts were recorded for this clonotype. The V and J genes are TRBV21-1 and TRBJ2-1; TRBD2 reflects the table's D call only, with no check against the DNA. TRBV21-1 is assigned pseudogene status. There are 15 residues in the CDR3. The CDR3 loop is CASSRLAGLNNEQFF. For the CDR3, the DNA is TGTGCCAGCAGCAGACTAGCGGGGCTTAACAATGAGCAGTTCTTC.

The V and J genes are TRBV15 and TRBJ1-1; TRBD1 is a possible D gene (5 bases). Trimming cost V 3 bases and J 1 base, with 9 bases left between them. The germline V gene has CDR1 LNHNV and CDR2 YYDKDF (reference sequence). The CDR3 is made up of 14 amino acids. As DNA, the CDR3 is TGTGCCACCAGCAGTGGGGACGGGAACACTGAAGCTTTCTTT. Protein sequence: CATSSGDGNTEAFF.

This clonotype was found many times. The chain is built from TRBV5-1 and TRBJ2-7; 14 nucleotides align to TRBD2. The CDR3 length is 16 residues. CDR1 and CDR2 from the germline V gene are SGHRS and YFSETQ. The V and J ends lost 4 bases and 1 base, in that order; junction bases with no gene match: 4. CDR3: CASSDGLAGGSYEQYF. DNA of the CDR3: TGCGCCAGCAGCGACGGACTAGCGGGGGGATCCTACGAGCAGTACTTC.